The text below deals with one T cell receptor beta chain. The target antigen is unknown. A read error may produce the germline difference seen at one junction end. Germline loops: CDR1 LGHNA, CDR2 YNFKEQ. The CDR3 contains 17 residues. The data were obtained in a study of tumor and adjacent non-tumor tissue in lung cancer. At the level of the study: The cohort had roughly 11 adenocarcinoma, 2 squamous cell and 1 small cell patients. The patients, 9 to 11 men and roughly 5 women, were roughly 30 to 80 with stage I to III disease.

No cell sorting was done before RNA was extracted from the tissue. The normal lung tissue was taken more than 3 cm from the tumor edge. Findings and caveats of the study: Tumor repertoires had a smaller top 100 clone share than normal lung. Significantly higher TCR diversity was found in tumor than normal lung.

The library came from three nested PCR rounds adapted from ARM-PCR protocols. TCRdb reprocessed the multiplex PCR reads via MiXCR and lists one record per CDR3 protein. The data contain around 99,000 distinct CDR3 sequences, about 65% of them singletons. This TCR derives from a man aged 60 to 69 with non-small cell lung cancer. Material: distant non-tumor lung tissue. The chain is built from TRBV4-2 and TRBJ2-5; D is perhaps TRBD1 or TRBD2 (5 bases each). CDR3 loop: CASNQEVEGLVQETQYF. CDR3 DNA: TGTGCCAGCAACCAAGAGGTTGAGGGGCTAGTGCAAGAGACCCAATACTTC.